Below are 15 T cell receptor beta chains sequenced from a single sample in a study of cytomegalovirus exposure and HLA in healthy donors. Both 60 Vbeta primers and 13 Jbeta primers went into the PCR. TCRdb keeps only in-frame clones here, not all; method: immunoSEQ multiplex PCR. Of about 130,000 clones in the sample, 70% to 80% were seen once. The sample taken for sequencing was PBMCs. These receptors were taken from a woman aged 60 to 75 in good health and CMV-seropositive.

This chain uses TRBV5-1 with TRBJ2-4; D uncertain. This CDR3 has 16 amino acids. Deletions cut 0 bases from V and 0 bases from J, with 10 bases between. Germline V gene data show CDR1 as SGHRS and CDR2 as YFSETQ. CDR3 region: CASSLGVGVAKNIQYF. CDR3 coding DNA: TGCGCCAGCAGCTTGGGTGTAGGAGTAGCCAAAAACATTCAGTACTTC.

The V and J genes are TRBV9 and TRBJ1-2; 9 nucleotides match TRBD1. The germline CDR1 and CDR2 sequences are SGDLS and YYNGEE. CDR3 length: 15 residues. The V and J ends lost 4 bases and 4 bases, in that order; junction bases with no gene match: 8. The CDR3 DNA sequence: TGTGCCAGCAGCTTATTCGGGACAGGGAGCTATGGCTACACCTTC. This gives the protein CASSLFGTGSYGYTF.

As for this clone: Other DNA sequences in the same sample also yield this CDR3. This chain connects TRBV2 to TRBJ1-1, with D maybe TRBD1 (5 bases). The CDR3 is made up of 15 amino acids. The V end was cut by 2 bases, the J end by 1 base, with 11 bases between. CDR1 and CDR2 (germline): SNHLY, FYNNEI. CDR3 in amino acids: CASSEQGQGNTEAFF. The CDR3 DNA sequence: TGTGCCAGCAGTGAACAGGGCCAGGGGAACACTGAAGCTTTCTTT.

The V gene is TRBV11-3, the J gene TRBJ2-2, with 8 bases identical to TRBD1. The ends lost 5 bases at V and 3 bases at J; junction bases unmatched: 5. This CDR3 has 15 amino acids. Germline V gene sequence: CDR1 SGHNT, CDR2 YENEEA. The CDR3 reads CASSPQGGDTGELFF. The CDR3 nucleotides read TGTGCCAGCAGCCCACAGGGGGGAGACACCGGGGAGCTGTTTTTT. The complete variable domain, with remaining parts taken from reference TRBV11-3 and TRBJ2-2, reads EAGVVQSPRYKIIEKKQPVAFWCNPISGHNTLYWYLQNLGQGPELLIRYENEEAVDDSQLPKDRFSAERLKGVDSTLKIQPAELGDSAVYLCASSPQGGDTGELFFGEGSRLTVL.

This chain connects TRBV27 to TRBJ1-6, with 7 bases identical to TRBD1. V lost 3 bases, J lost 1 base, and 3 bases stayed unmatched. CDR1 and CDR2 from the germline V gene are MNHEY and SMNVEV (reference sequence). The CDR3 runs 16 residues. The CDR3 is CASSLTGRSYNSPLHF. The DNA for the CDR3 is TGTGCCAGCAGTTTGACAGGGCGGTCCTATAATTCACCCCTCCACTTT.

J is TRBJ2-3 and V is TRBV11-2; D is undetermined. The CDR3 has 11 amino acids. The germline V gene has CDR1 SGHAT and CDR2 FQNNGV. Trimming pared 8 bases from V and 2 bases from J, leaving 5 bases between. The CDR3: CASQDTDTQYF. In DNA form, the CDR3 reads TGTGCCAGCCAGGACACAGATACGCAGTATTTT.

The CDR3 reads CASSLGLGSGETQYF. DNA for the CDR3: TGTGCCAGCAGCTTGGGTCTGGGTTCGGGGGAGACCCAGTACTTC. This chain links TRBV5-5 with TRBJ2-5, with D tentatively TRBD2 (5 bases). V lost 0 bases, J lost 5 bases, and 14 bases lay in between. Germline-derived CDR1 and CDR2 are SGHKS and YYEKEE (reference sequence). This CDR3 has 15 residues.

This chain uses TRBV5-6 with TRBJ1-1; 7 bases agree with TRBD1. J lost 7 bases, V lost 0 bases, and 6 bases had no gene match. Germline lookup yields CDR1 SGHDT and CDR2 YYEEEE. The CDR3 totals 14 residues. DNA of the CDR3: TGTGCCAGCAGCTTGGGACAGGGTTTGGGTGAAGCTTTCTTT. Translating gives CASSLGQGLGEAFF.

The gene calls are TRBV5-4 and TRBJ1-2; D possibly corresponds to TRBD1 (6 bases). Germline V lookup: CDR1 SGHNT, CDR2 YYREEE (reference sequence). Trimming stripped 3 bases from V and 6 bases from J, with 12 bases between. The CDR3 totals 13 residues. The CDR3 bases are TGTGCCAGCAGCTCGCTAGGGGGTCATGGCTACACCTTC. Its translation is CASSSLGGHGYTF.

This clone was seen a few times. The chain carries TRBV5-8 and TRBJ2-7; the D gene is possibly TRBD2 (6 bases). Germline values: CDR1 SGHTS, CDR2 YDEGEE. The CDR3 totals 17 residues. V lost 0 bases and J lost 0, with 16 bases in between. The CDR3 spells CASSLVGGGGSSYEQYF. For the CDR3, the DNA is TGTGCCAGCAGCTTGGTTGGGGGAGGTGGGTCCTCCTACGAGCAGTACTTC.

This clone was observed once. V usage is TRBV5-6 and J usage is TRBJ2-7; the match to TRBD1 covers 7 bases. V shed 4 bases, J shed 8 bases, and the junction held 12 bases outside the gene matches. The CDR3 is 14 residues long. Looked up from germline, CDR1 is SGHDT and CDR2 is YYEEEE. CDR3 sequence reads: CASSIRTGRVKQYF. The CDR3 nucleotides are TGTGCCAGCAGCATAAGGACAGGTAGGGTCAAGCAGTACTTC.

This clone was seen more than once but under ten times. The chain links TRBV10-3 to TRBJ1-6; 7 bases map to TRBD1. In germline, CDR1 is ENHRY, CDR2 SYGVKD. The CDR3 loop spans 15 amino acids. The ends lost 6 bases at V and 6 bases at J; junction bases unmatched: 8. The CDR3 loop is CAIRSRQGSNSPLHF. The CDR3 DNA reads TGTGCCATCAGATCCCGACAGGGCAGTAATTCACCCCTCCACTTT.

The rearrangement links TRBV2 to TRBJ2-5; maybe TRBD1 (5 bases). The CDR3 length is 14 residues. In germline, CDR1 is SNHLY, CDR2 FYNNEI. The V end was cut by 4 bases, the J end by 4 bases, with 13 bases between. CDR3 sequence reads: CASSVGAQAETQYF. The CDR3 DNA is TGTGCCAGCAGTGTTGGTGCACAGGCAGAGACCCAGTACTTC.

The chain carries TRBV7-8 and TRBJ1-4; D is uncertain. V was cut by 2 bases and J by 0 bases, with 4 bases left in between. Germline V CDR1 and CDR2: SGHVS, FQNEAQ. CDR3 size: 14 residues. The DNA for the CDR3 is TGTGCCAGCAGCTTAACGGCAACTAATGAAAAACTGTTTTTT. This encodes CASSLTATNEKLFF.

This chain uses TRBV2 with TRBJ2-2; TRBD1 matches 9 bases. After removal of 6 bases from V and 7 bases from J, the junction contained 6 bases not matched to a gene. Germline lookup yields CDR1 SNHLY and CDR2 FYNNEI. CDR3 size: 14 residues. The CDR3: CASREQGANGELFF. CDR3 coding DNA: TGTGCCAGCAGGGAACAGGGGGCGAACGGGGAGCTGTTTTTT.